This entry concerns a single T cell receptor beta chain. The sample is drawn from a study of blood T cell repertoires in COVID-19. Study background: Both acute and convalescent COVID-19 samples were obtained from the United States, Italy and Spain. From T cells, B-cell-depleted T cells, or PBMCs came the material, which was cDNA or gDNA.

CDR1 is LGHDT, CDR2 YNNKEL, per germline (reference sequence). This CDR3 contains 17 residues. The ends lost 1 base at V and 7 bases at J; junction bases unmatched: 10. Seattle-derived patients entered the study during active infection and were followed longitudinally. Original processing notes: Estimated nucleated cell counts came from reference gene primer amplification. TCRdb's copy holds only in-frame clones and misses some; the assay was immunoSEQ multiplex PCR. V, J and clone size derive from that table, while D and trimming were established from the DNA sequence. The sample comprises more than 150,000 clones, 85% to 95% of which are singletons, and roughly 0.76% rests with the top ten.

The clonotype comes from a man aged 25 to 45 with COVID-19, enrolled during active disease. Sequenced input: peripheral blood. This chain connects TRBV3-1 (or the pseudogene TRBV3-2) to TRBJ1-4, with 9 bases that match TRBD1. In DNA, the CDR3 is TGTGCCAGCAGCCAAGTAGTAGGTGGACAGGGGATTGAAAAACTGTTTTTT. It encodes CASSQVVGGQGIEKLFF.